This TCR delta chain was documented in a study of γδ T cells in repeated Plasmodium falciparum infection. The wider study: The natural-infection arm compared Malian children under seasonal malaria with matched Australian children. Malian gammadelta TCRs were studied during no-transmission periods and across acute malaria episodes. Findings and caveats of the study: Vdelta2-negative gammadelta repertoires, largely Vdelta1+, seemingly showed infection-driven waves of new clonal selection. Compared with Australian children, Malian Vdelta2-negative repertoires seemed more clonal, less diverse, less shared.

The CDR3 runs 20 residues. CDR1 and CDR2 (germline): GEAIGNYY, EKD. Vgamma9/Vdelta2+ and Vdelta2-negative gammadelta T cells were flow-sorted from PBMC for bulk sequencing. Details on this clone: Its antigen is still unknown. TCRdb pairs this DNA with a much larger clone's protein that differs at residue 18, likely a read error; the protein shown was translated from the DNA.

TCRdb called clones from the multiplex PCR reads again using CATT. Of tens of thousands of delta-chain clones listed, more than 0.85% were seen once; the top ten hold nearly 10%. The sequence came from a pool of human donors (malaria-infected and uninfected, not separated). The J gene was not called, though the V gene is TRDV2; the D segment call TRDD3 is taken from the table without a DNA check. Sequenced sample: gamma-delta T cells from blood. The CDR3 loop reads CACDTVSEGYGRLYTDKPIF. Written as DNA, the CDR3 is TGTGCCTGTGACACCGTTTCGGAGGGATACGGGCGTTTGTACACCGATAAACCCATCTTT.